This T cell receptor beta chain was profiled in a study of T cell responses to AZD1222 COVID-19 vaccine. This clone was seen once. Its antigen is still unknown. Regarding the study as a whole: Targeting of unmutated variant regions was reportedly seen in nearly half of spike-specific TCRs. Sampling that yielded the repertoires occurred only after the peak T cell response. Spike-spanning, vaccine-associated CD4 TCRs were dominant at 160-218 and 743-854. Clonal diversity was possibly underestimated, and the donors were mostly white British, with more females.

Assay used: immunoSEQ multiplex PCR; TCRdb lists only in-frame clones, some missing. The sample lists 100,000 to 150,000 clones; around 88% were seen once. The CDR3 contains 16 residues. In germline, CDR1 is LNHDA, CDR2 SQIVND (reference sequence). Deletions cut 9 bases from V and 3 bases from J, with 23 bases between. Sample: peripheral blood, taken on day 0 of MenACWY control vaccination. The receptor was isolated from an adult in good health. The V gene is TRBV19, the J gene TRBJ1-2; D may be TRBD1 (6 bases). CDR3 DNA: TGTGCCAGCTCCTTTTCCGGGGGGCAGATACACTATGGCTACACCTTC. This translates into CASSFSGGQIHYGYTF.